These 18 T cell receptor beta chains came from one sample sequenced in a study of T cell responses to AZD1222 COVID-19 vaccine. Repertoires were generated with immunoSEQ multiplex PCR, while TCRdb's copy carries only in-frame clones and drops some. The sample shows about 150,000 clones, 70% to 90% of them seen only once. The sample here was peripheral blood, taken after recovery from COVID-19. Receptors originate from an adult who had recovered from COVID-19.

V and J are TRBV6-6 and TRBJ1-5; a possible D gene is TRBD1 (6 bases). Germline CDR1 MNHNY, CDR2 SVGAGI (reference sequence). The V and J ends lost 4 bases and 7 bases respectively, with 11 bases between them. This CDR3 is built from 13 residues. CDR3: CASSSGAGQPQHF. The CDR3 DNA is TGTGCCAGCAGTTCGGGGGCTGGGCAGCCCCAGCATTTT.

This clone appeared a few times. The rearrangement uses TRBV7-2 and TRBJ2-7; 7 bases align to TRBD2. The CDR3 runs to 17 residues. Germline CDR1 is SGHTA and CDR2 is FQGNSA. V lost 5 bases to trimming and J lost 2 bases; unmatched junction nucleotides: 15. The CDR3 loop is CASSPRGVAPLTYEQYF. CDR3 DNA sequence: TGTGCCAGCAGCCCACGGGGGGTCGCCCCCCTCACCTACGAGCAGTACTTC.

The chain uses TRBV7-9 and TRBJ1-2; the D is unclear. The CDR3 totals 14 residues. CDR1 is SEHNR and CDR2 is FQNEAQ in the germline V gene (reference sequence). Trimming shortened V by 8 bases and J by 0 bases, and 13 bases separated the two germline ends. In DNA, the CDR3 is TGTGCCAGCGCAGAGTGGCGCGCTAACTATGGCTACACCTTC. Translated, it gives CASAEWRANYGYTF.

The chain joins TRBV7-2 to TRBJ2-7, with D perhaps matching TRBD1 (5 bases). From germline, CDR1 is SGHTA and CDR2 FQGNSA. CDR3 length: 13 amino acids. V lost 2 bases and J lost 7, with 12 bases in between. CDR3 residues: CASSLRQQGEQYF. In DNA form, the CDR3 reads TGTGCCAGCAGCTTACGGCAGCAGGGTGAGCAGTACTTC.

V gene TRBV5-1 combines with J gene TRBJ2-2, with 12 bases aligning to TRBD2. The V gene's germline CDR1 is SGHRS and CDR2 YFSETQ. The CDR3 consists of 17 residues. The V and J ends lost 3 bases and 4 bases, in that order; junction bases with no gene match: 7. The CDR3 region is CASSSASGGAGTGELFF. The CDR3 DNA follows: TGCGCCAGCAGCTCCGCTAGCGGGGGGGCAGGCACCGGGGAGCTGTTTTTT.

CDR3 sequence: CASSSGGAYGYTF. In nucleotides, the CDR3 is TGTGCCAGTTCATCAGGGGGCGCCTATGGCTACACCTTC. The chain links TRBV5-4 to TRBJ1-2; 8 bases map to TRBD1. The CDR3 totals 13 residues. Losses at the gene ends were 8 bases for V and 4 bases for J; bases not matched to a gene: 7. Germline CDR1 and CDR2: SGHNT and YYREEE (reference sequence). Supplemented by reference TRBV5-4 and TRBJ1-2, the full variable domain reads ETGVTQSPTHLIKTRGQQVTLRCSSQSGHNTVSWYQQALGQGPQFIFQYYREEENGRGNFPPRFSGLQFPNYSSELNVNALELDDSALYLCASSSGGAYGYTFGSGTRLTVV.

The rearrangement links TRBV9 to TRBJ1-6; 7 bases fit TRBD1. The CDR3 extends over 15 amino acids. The V and J ends lost 3 bases and 7 bases, in that order; junction bases with no gene match: 7. Germline CDR1 reads SGDLS; CDR2 reads YYNGEE. The CDR3 DNA reads TGTGCCAGCAGCGCGCTGACAGGGTCGAATTCACCCCTCCACTTT. Translation gives CASSALTGSNSPLHF.

The chain joins TRBV9 to TRBJ2-5, with 10 bases matching TRBD1. This CDR3 comprises 14 residues. Trimming removed 3 bases from V and 2 bases from J; junction bases left unmatched: 1. CDR1 and CDR2 (germline): SGDLS, YYNGEE. The CDR3 reads CASSAGQGQETQYF. The CDR3 DNA reads TGTGCCAGCAGCGCGGGACAGGGGCAAGAGACCCAGTACTTC.

This sequence joins TRBV7-2 and TRBJ1-2, with TRBD1 as a possible D gene (6 bases). This CDR3 has 16 residues. V gave up 1 base and J gave up 8 bases, with 20 bases separating them. Germline CDR1 reads SGHTA; CDR2 reads FQGNSA. The CDR3 nucleotides are TGTGCCAGCAGCTTAGGCTTAGGGACATCCGGCGGGGGCTACACCTTC. Translating gives CASSLGLGTSGGGYTF.

The rearrangement joins TRBV27 to TRBJ2-3, with TRBD2 as a possible D gene (7 bases). Per the germline V gene, CDR1 is MNHEY and CDR2 is SMNVEV (reference sequence). CDR3 length: 14 residues. V was trimmed by 5 bases and J by 7 bases, leaving 16 bases between them. CDR3 sequence (DNA): TGTGCCAGCAGTGCGGGGGCCCGGACTTATACGCAGTATTTT. Translated: CASSAGARTYTQYF.

This chain uses TRBV5-1 with TRBJ2-5, with 9 nucleotides matching TRBD2. J lost 1 base, V lost 1 base, and 5 bases had no gene match. The CDR3 contains 16 residues. Germline values: CDR1 SGHRS, CDR2 YFSETQ. Here the CDR3 reads CASSLFTAGGQETQYF. CDR3 nucleotide sequence: TGCGCCAGCAGCTTGTTCACAGCGGGGGGCCAAGAGACCCAGTACTTC.

The chain employs TRBV20-1 and TRBJ1-1; D gene uncertain. Trimming left V 3 bases short and J 1 base short, with 6 bases between. Germline CDR1 reads DFQATT; CDR2 reads SNEGSKA (reference sequence). CDR3 size: 12 residues. DNA for the CDR3: TGCAGTGCTAGTCGTGAGAACACTGAAGCTTTCTTT. Amino acid sequence: CSASRENTEAFF.

This rearrangement joins TRBV27 to TRBJ1-2; TRBD1 aligns across 7 bases. This CDR3 is built from 16 residues. Trimming took 5 bases from V and 2 from J; bases not matched to a gene: 11. Germline V lookup: CDR1 MNHEY, CDR2 SMNVEV (reference sequence). CDR3 nucleotide sequence: TGTGCCAGCAGTCCCTCCGAGGGACAGATAAACTATGGCTACACCTTC. This sequence encodes CASSPSEGQINYGYTF.

V usage is TRBV2 and J usage is TRBJ2-5; TRBD1 matches at 8 bases. This CDR3 is 13 amino acids long. Germline V gives CDR1 SNHLY, CDR2 FYNNEI. V shed 10 bases, J shed 2 bases, and the junction held 6 bases outside the gene matches. The CDR3: CATRQGTQETQYF. DNA of the CDR3: TGTGCCACCCGACAGGGGACACAAGAGACCCAGTACTTC.

This chain connects TRBV6-2 or TRBV6-3 to TRBJ2-7, with D unclear. Looked up from germline, CDR1 is MNHEY and CDR2 is SVGEGT. Trimming pared 6 bases from V and 5 bases from J, leaving 8 bases between. The CDR3 loop spans 11 amino acids. CDR3 protein: CASSLVDEQYF. DNA for the CDR3: TGTGCCAGCAGCCTCGTGGACGAGCAGTACTTC.

The chain links TRBV27 to TRBJ2-3; D assignment may be TRBD1 or TRBD2 (5 bases each). Germline assignment: CDR1 MNHEY and CDR2 SMNVEV (reference sequence). The CDR3 loop spans 11 amino acids. V lost 3 bases, J lost 15 bases, and 13 bases lay in between. The CDR3 spells CASSLGPTLYF. DNA for the CDR3: TGTGCCAGCAGTTTGGGACCGACCCTCTATTTT.

The chain is built from TRBV6-2 or TRBV6-3 and TRBJ2-5; 7 nucleotides align to TRBD1. Trimming removed 2 bases from V and 2 bases from J; junction bases left unmatched: 2. This CDR3 is built from 14 residues. Per germline, CDR1 MNHEY and CDR2 SVGEGT. The CDR3, as DNA: TGTGCCAGCAGTTACGAGGGGGCGCAAGAGACCCAGTACTTC. Amino acid sequence: CASSYEGAQETQYF.

The J gene is TRBJ2-2, the V gene TRBV25-1, with no clear D. Germline V CDR1 and CDR2: MGHDK, SYGVNS. With 1 base removed from V and 0 bases from J, the gap between germline ends came to 12 bases. The CDR3 contains 17 residues. The CDR3 DNA sequence: TGTGCCAGCAGTGAATGGGCGGACCTGGCGAACACCGGGGAGCTGTTTTTT. This encodes CASSEWADLANTGELFF.